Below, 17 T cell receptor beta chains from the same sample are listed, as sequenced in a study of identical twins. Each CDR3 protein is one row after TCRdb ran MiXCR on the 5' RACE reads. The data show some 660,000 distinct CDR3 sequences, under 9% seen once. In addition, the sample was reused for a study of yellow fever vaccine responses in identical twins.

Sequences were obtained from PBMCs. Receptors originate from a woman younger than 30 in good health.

The chain's CDR3 is CASSVGGASVYTDTQYF. The CDR3 bases are TGTGCCAGCAGCGTAGGCGGGGCTAGCGTCTACACAGATACGCAGTATTTT. The chain couples TRBV9 to TRBJ2-3; D may be TRBD2 (6 bases). The CDR3 extends over 17 amino acids. V shed 0 bases and J shed 2 bases, with 16 bases lying between them. Germline V lookup: CDR1 SGDLS, CDR2 YYNGEE.

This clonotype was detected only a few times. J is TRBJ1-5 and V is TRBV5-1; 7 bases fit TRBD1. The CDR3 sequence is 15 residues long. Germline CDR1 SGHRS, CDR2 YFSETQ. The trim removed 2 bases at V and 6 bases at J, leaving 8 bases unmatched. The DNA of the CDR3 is TGCGCCAGCAGCTTTACAGGGGCCAACGGTCAGCCCCAGCATTTT. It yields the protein CASSFTGANGQPQHF.

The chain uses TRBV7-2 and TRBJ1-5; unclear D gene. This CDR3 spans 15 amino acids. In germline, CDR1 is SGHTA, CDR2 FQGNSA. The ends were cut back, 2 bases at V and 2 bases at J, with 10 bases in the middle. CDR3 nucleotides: TGTGCCAGCAGCTTAAGTCCGGGAGGCAATCAGCCCCAGCATTTT. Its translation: CASSLSPGGNQPQHF.

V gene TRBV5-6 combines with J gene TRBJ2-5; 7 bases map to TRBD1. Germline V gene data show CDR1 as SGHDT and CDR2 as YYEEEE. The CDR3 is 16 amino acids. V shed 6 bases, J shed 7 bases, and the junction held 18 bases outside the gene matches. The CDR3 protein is CASITRGRATGVTQYF. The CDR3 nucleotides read TGTGCCAGCATCACGAGGGGGCGCGCTACAGGCGTGACCCAGTACTTC.

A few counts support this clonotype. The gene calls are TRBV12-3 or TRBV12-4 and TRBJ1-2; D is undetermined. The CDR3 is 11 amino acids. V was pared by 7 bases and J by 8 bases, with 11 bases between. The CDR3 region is CASIHLGGYTF. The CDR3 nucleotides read TGTGCCAGCATCCACCTTGGGGGCTACACCTTC.

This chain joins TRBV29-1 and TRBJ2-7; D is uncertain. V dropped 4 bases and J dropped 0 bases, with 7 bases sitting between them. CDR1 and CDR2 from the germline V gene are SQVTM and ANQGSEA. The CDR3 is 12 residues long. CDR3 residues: CSVADNSYEQYF. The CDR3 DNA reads TGCAGCGTTGCCGACAACTCCTACGAGCAGTACTTC.

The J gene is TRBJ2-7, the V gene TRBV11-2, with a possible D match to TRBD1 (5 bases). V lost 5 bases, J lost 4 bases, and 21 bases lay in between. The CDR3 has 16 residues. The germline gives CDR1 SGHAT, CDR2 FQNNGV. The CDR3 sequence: CASSPWADLRGYEQYF. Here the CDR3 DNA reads TGTGCCAGCAGCCCGTGGGCCGATTTAAGGGGATACGAGCAGTACTTC.

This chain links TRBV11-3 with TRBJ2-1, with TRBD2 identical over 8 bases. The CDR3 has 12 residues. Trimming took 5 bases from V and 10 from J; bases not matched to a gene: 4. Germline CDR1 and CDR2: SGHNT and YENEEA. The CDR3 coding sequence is TGTGCCAGCAGCCCTCCTAGCGGGGAGCAGTTCTTC. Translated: CASSPPSGEQFF.

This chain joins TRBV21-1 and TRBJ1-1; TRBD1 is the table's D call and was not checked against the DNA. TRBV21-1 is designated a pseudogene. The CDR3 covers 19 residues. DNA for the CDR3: TGTGCCAGCAGCGAATATATAAAAGGGACAGCCACCTTTCACACTGAAGCTTTCTTT. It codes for CASSEYIKGTATFHTEAFF.

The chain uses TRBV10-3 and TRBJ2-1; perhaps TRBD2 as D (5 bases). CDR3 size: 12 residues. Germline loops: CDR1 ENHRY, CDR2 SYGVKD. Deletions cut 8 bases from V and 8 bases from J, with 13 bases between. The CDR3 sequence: CAISSPRDEQFF. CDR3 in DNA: TGTGCCATCTCGAGCCCGAGGGATGAGCAGTTCTTC.

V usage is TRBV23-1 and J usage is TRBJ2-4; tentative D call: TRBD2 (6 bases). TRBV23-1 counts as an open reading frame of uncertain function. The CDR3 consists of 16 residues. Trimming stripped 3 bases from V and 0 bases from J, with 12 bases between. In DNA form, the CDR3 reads TGCGCCAGCAGTCACTTTAGACTAGTAGCCAAAAACATTCAGTACTTC. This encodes CASSHFRLVAKNIQYF.

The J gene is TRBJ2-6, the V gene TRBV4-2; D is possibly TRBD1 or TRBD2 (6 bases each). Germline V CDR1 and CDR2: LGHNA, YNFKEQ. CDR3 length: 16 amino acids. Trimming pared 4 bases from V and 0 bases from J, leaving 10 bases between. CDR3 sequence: CASSLGGLSGANVLTF. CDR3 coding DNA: TGTGCCAGCAGCCTGGGGGGCCTCTCTGGGGCCAACGTCCTGACTTTC.

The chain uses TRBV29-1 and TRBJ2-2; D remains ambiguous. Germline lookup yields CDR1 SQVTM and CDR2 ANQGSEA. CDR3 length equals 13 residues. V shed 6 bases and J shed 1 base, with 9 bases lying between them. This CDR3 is CSVSRQNTGELFF. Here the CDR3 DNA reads TGCAGCGTAAGCCGACAGAACACCGGGGAGCTGTTTTTT.

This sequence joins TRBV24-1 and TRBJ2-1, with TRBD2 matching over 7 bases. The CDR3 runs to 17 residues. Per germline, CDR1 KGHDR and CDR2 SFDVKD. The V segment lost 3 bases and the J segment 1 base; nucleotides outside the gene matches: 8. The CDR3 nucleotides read TGTGCCACCAGTGATGACCTAGCGGTAGTTTCCTACAATGAGCAGTTCTTC. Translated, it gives CATSDDLAVVSYNEQFF.

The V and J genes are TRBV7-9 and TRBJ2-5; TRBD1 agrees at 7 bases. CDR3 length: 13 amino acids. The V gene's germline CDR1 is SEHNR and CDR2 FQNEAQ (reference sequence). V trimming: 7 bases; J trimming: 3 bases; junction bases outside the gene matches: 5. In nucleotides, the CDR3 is TGTGCCAGCACCCGGGACAGCGAAGAGACCCAGTACTTC. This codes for CASTRDSEETQYF.

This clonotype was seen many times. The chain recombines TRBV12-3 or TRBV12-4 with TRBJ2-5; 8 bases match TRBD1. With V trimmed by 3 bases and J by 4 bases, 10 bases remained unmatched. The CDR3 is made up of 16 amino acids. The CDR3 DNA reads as TGTGCCAGCAGTTTGGGACAGGTCGGGCCGCTAGAGACCCAGTACTTC. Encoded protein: CASSLGQVGPLETQYF.

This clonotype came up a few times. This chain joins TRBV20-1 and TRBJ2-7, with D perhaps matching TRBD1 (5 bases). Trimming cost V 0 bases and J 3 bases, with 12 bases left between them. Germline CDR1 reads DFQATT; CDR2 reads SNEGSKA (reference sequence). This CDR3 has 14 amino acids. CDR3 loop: CSARDFQGYYEQYF. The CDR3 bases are TGCAGTGCTAGAGATTTTCAGGGCTACTACGAGCAGTACTTC.